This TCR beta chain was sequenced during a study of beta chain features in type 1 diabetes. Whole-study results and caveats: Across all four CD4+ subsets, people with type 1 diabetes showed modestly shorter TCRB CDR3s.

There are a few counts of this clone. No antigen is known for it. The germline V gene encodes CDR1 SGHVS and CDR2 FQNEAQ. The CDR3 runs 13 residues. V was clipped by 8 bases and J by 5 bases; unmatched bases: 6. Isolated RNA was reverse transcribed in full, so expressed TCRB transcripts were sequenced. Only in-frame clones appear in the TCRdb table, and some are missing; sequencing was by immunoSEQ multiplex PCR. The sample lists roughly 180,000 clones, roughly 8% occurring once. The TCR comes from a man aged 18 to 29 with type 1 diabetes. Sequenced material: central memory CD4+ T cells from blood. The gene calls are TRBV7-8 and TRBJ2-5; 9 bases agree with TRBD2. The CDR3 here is CASGGTSLETQYF. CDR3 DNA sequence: TGTGCCAGCGGAGGGACTAGCTTGGAGACCCAGTACTTC.